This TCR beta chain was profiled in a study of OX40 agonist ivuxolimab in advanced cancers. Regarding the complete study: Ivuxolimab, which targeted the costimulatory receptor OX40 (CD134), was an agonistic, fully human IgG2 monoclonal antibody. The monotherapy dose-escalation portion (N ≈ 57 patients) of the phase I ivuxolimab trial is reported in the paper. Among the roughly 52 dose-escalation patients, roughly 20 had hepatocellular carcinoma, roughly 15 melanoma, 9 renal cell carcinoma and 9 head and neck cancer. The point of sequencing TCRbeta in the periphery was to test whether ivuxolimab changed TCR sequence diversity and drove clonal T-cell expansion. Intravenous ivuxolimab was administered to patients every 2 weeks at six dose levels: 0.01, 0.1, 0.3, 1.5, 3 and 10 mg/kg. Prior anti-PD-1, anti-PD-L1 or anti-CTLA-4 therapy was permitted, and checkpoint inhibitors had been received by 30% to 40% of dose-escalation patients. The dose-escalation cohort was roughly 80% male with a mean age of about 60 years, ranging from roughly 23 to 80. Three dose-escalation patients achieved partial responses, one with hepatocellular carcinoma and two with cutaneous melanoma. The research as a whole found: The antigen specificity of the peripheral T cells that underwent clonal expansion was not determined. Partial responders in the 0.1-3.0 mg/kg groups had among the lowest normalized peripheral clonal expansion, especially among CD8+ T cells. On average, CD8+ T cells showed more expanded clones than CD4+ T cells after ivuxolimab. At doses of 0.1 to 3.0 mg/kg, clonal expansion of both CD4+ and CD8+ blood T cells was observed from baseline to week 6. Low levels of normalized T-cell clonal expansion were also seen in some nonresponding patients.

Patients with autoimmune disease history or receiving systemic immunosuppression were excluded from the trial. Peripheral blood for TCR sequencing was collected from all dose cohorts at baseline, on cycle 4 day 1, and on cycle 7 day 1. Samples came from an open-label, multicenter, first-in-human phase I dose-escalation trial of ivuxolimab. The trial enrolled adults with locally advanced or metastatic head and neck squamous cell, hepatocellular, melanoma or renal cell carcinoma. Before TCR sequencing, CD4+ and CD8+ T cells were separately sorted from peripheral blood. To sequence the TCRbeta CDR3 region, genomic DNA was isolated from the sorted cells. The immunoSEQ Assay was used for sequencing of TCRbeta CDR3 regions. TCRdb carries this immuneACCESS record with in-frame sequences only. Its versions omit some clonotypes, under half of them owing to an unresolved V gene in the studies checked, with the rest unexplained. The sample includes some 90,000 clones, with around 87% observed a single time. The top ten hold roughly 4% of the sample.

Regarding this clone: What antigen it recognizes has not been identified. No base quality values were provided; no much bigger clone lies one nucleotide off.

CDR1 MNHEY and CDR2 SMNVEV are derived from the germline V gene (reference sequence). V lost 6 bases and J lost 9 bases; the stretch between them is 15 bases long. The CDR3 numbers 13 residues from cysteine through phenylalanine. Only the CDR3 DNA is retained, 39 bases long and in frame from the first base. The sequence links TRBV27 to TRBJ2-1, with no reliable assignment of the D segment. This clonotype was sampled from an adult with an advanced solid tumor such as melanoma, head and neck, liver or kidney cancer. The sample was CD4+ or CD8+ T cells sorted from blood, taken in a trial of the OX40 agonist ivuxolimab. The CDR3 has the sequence CASRPANKGEQFF. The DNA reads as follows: TGTGCCAGCAGGCCTGCAAATAAGGGTGAGCAGTTCTTC.